In this sample, the clone carrying this T cell receptor (beta chain) turned up a few times. This entry comes from a study of T cell repertoires in cytomegalovirus infection. Via MiXCR, TCRdb re-called the reads, giving one row per CDR3 protein. Altogether 450,000 to 550,000 distinct CDR3 sequences are present, 16% being singletons, with the ten largest covering roughly 25%. Germline V gene lookup returns CDR1 WSHSY and CDR2 SAAADI. The V end was cut by 8 bases, the J end by 4 bases, with 18 bases between. This CDR3 is built from 16 residues. The chain combines TRBV10-2 with TRBJ1-6; tentatively, D is TRBD1 (6 bases). The sample consisted of CD8+ T cells from PBMCs. This TCR was recovered from a human donor in good health (CMV status not recorded). Some clones in this sample may be carry-over from other donors' samples. CDR3 region: CASQDSQVTYNSPLHF. The CDR3 bases are TGCGCCAGCCAGGACAGCCAAGTAACGTATAATTCACCCCTCCACTTT.